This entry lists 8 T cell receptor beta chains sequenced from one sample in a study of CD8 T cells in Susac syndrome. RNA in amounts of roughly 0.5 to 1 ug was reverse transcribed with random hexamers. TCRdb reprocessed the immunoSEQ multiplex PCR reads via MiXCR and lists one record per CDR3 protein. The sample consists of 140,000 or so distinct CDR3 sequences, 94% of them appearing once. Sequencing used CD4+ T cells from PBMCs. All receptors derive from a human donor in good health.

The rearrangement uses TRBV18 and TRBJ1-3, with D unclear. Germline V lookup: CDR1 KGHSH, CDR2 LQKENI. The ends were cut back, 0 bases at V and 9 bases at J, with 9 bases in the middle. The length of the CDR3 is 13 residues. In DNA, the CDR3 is TGTGCCAGCTCACCACCTAACCTTGGCACCATATATTTT. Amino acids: CASSPPNLGTIYF.

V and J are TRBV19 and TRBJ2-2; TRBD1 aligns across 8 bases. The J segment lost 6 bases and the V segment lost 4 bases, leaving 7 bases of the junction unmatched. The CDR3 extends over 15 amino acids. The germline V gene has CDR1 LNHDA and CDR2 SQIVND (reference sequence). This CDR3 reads CASSRRTGSSGELFF. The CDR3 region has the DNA TGTGCCAGTAGTAGGCGGACAGGGAGCTCCGGGGAGCTGTTTTTT.

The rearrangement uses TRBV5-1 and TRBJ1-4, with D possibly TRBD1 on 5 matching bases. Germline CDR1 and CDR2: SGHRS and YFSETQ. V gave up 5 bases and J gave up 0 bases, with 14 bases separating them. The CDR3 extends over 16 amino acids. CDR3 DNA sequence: TGCGCCAGCAGGGACGGCGGGGCAGCAACTAATGAAAAACTGTTTTTT. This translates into CASRDGGAATNEKLFF.

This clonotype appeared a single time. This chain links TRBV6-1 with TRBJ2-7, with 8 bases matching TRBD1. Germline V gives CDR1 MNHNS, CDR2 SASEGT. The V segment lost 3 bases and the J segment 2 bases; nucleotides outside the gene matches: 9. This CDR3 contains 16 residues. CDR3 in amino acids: CASSDVGQGGPYEQYF. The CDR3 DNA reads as TGTGCCAGCAGTGACGTCGGACAGGGAGGTCCCTACGAGCAGTACTTC.

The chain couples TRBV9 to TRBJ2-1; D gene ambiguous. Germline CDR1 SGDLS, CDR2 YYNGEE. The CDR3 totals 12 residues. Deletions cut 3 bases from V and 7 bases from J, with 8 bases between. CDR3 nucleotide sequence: TGTGCCAGCAGCGACGTGGGGAATGAGCAGTTCTTC. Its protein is CASSDVGNEQFF.

The CDR3 DNA follows: TGCAGCGTTGCAAACAGGGGCCACTCTGGAAACACCATATATTTT. Translated, it gives CSVANRGHSGNTIYF. V and J are TRBV29-1 and TRBJ1-3; 7 positions agree with TRBD1. The CDR3 is made up of 15 amino acids. V shed 4 bases and J 0 bases; nucleotides not matched to a gene: 6. CDR1 is SQVTM and CDR2 is ANQGSEA in the germline V gene.

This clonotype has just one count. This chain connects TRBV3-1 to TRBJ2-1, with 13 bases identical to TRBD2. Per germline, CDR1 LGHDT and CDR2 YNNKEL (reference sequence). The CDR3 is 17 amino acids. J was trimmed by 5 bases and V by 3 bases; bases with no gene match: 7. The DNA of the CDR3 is TGTGCCAGCAGCCAGGTATTGGGACTAGCGGGGAACAATGAGCAGTTCTTC. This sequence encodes CASSQVLGLAGNNEQFF.

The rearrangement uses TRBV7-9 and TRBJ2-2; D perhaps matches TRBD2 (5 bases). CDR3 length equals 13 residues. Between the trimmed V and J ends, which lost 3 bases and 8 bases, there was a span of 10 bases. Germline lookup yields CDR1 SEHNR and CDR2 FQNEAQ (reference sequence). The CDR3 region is CASSFGLVGELFF. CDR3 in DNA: TGTGCCAGCAGCTTTGGACTGGTGGGGGAGCTGTTTTTT.